The clone carrying this TCR beta chain was counted between two and nine times. The antigen remains undetermined. One end of the junction fails to match germline, which may point to a read error. This sample is part of a study of cytomegalovirus exposure and HLA in healthy donors. Overall study findings and caveats: It was approximately 150 TCR beta chains that were listed as cytomegalovirus-associated. When presence/absence was analysed, sequencing depth was taken to be roughly uniform across donors.

Amplification used 60 Vbeta primers and 13 Jbeta primers. Here immunoSEQ multiplex PCR was the method, and the copy in TCRdb shows in-frame clones only, minus some. Counted here are under 130,000 clones, around 75% occurring once; the ten biggest clones make up around 1.3%. This sequence originates from a man aged 35 to 55 in good health and CMV-seronegative. Sequencing was done on a sample of PBMCs.

The CDR3 DNA reads as TGTTCCAGCAGCTTAGACGGGGGCTACGAGCAGTACTTC. Translation: CSSSLDGGYEQYF. V and J are TRBV7-9 and TRBJ2-7, with D possibly matching TRBD2 (6 bases). The CDR3 sequence is 13 residues long. CDR1 SEHNR and CDR2 FQNEAQ come from the germline V gene (reference sequence).